A single sample gave rise to the 26 T cell receptor beta chains below, sequenced in a study of CD8+ T cells in alopecia areata. Isolated RNA was reverse transcribed into cDNA used as the sequencing template. Clones were read by immunoSEQ multiplex PCR, and TCRdb kept only the in-frame ones, dropping some. The sample has approximately 180,000 clones; 50% to 60% are singletons. The sample was CD4+ T cells sorted from blood, taken at week 0. The receptor set was obtained from a human donor with alopecia areata.

The chain's CDR3 is CAWSEGGAKAFF. The CDR3 coding sequence is TGTGCCTGGAGTGAGGGGGGCGCGAAAGCTTTCTTT. This sequence joins TRBV30 and TRBJ1-1; D is perhaps TRBD1 (6 bases). Germline lookup yields CDR1 GTSNPN and CDR2 SVGIG (reference sequence). The CDR3 loop spans 12 amino acids. Trimming removed 1 base at V and 9 bases at J, with 12 bases between.

This clone was counted a single time. The chain is built from TRBV30 and TRBJ1-1; tentatively, D is TRBD1 (6 bases). The germline V and J ends were trimmed by 3 bases and 2 bases, with 16 bases remaining between them. CDR3 length equals 15 residues. CDR1 and CDR2 (germline): GTSNPN, SVGIG (reference sequence). CDR3 region: CAWRLQGIGNTEAFF. CDR3 bases: TGTGCCTGGAGGCTACAGGGAATCGGAAACACTGAAGCTTTCTTT.

V is TRBV5-1 and J is TRBJ2-1; 12 positions match TRBD2. Germline CDR1 SGHRS, CDR2 YFSETQ. V trimming: 5 bases; J trimming: 2 bases; junction bases outside the gene matches: 5. The length of the CDR3 is 16 residues. CDR3 bases: TGCGCCAGCAGGATGACTAGCGGGGGAACCTACAATGAGCAGTTCTTC. Translated: CASRMTSGGTYNEQFF.

The J gene is TRBJ1-5, the V gene TRBV2; the D is unclear. Deletions cut 4 bases from V and 0 bases from J, with 7 bases between. CDR1 is SNHLY and CDR2 is FYNNEI in the germline V gene. The CDR3 totals 14 residues. CDR3 coding DNA: TGTGCCAGCAGTGTTTTAGTTAGCAATCAGCCCCAGCATTTT. Translating gives CASSVLVSNQPQHF.

This clone has a handful of counts. The identical CDR3 is also encoded by other nucleotide sequences in the sample. V is TRBV30 and J is TRBJ2-7; D ambiguous. The V gene lost 0 bases and the J gene lost 3 bases, with 3 bases spanning the gap. The germline V gene encodes CDR1 GTSNPN and CDR2 SVGIG (reference sequence). The CDR3 consists of 11 residues. CDR3 DNA sequence: TGTGCCTGGAGTGTAGGCTACGAGCAGTACTTC. This codes for CAWSVGYEQYF.

The chain combines TRBV4-1 with TRBJ1-2; D not resolved. Per germline, CDR1 MGHRA and CDR2 YSYEKL. V was pared by 1 base and J by 14 bases, with 17 bases between. The CDR3 has 13 residues. CDR3 region: CASSQASERGGTF. CDR3 DNA: TGCGCCAGCAGCCAAGCTTCGGAACGGGGAGGGACCTTC.

This clone has only a few counts. V usage is TRBV11-2 and J usage is TRBJ2-3; a possible D gene is TRBD2 (7 bases). The CDR3 extends over 15 amino acids. Trimming cost V 5 bases and J 8 bases, with 20 bases left between them. Germline CDR1 SGHAT, CDR2 FQNNGV. CDR3 sequence (DNA): TGTGCCAGCAGCCCCCCCTCGGGGGGCCAGGGTACGCAGTATTTT. This sequence encodes CASSPPSGGQGTQYF.

V and J are TRBV10-3 and TRBJ2-3, with TRBD2 as a possible D gene (5 bases). V lost 7 bases and J 5 bases, leaving 10 bases between the germline ends. The germline CDR1 and CDR2 sequences are ENHRY and SYGVKD. There are 12 residues in the CDR3. The CDR3 loop reads CAINLEGDTQYF. CDR3 bases: TGTGCCATCAACCTCGAGGGAGATACGCAGTATTTT.

The chain carries TRBV2 and TRBJ2-5; tentative D call: TRBD2 (6 bases). Germline loops: CDR1 SNHLY, CDR2 FYNNEI. CDR3 size: 13 residues. Between the trimmed V and J ends, which lost 6 bases and 5 bases, there was a span of 13 bases. CDR3 DNA sequence: TGTGCCAGCAGACCAGCGGGCTGGGAGACCCAGTACTTC. Amino acid sequence: CASRPAGWETQYF.

On this clone: The sample has other DNA sequences that encode this CDR3 too. The rearrangement joins TRBV29-1 to TRBJ2-3, with D perhaps matching TRBD1 (6 bases). The CDR3 loop spans 13 amino acids. Germline V CDR1 and CDR2: SQVTM, ANQGSEA. V was pared by 1 base and J by 3 bases, with 8 bases between. DNA of the CDR3: TGCAGCGTTGAAGGAGGGGGAACAGATACGCAGTATTTT. This gives the protein CSVEGGGTDTQYF.

This clone was seen a handful of times. The CDR3: CSVKNYEQYF. CDR3 in DNA: TGCAGCGTCAAGAACTACGAGCAGTACTTC. V usage is TRBV29-1 and J usage is TRBJ2-7; no definite D call. The germline V and J ends were trimmed by 6 bases and 3 bases, with 6 bases remaining between them. CDR1 and CDR2 from the germline V gene are SQVTM and ANQGSEA. This CDR3 comprises 10 residues.

The V gene is TRBV29-1, the J gene TRBJ1-1, with D maybe TRBD1 (6 bases). V lost 6 bases and J lost 5, with 16 bases in between. The CDR3 totals 13 residues. Germline assignment: CDR1 SQVTM and CDR2 ANQGSEA. CDR3 nucleotide sequence: TGCAGCGTCTCAAGAGGGGGGGAAACTGAAGCTTTCTTT. Protein: CSVSRGGETEAFF.

The rearrangement links TRBV5-1 to TRBJ2-7, with 7 bases aligning to TRBD1. CDR1 is SGHRS, CDR2 YFSETQ, per germline. V was clipped by 0 bases and J by 4 bases; unmatched bases: 1. CDR3 length: 13 amino acids. The CDR3 coding sequence is TGCGCCAGCAGCTTGGCCAGGGGGTACGAGCAGTACTTC. Translation gives CASSLARGYEQYF.

The V call is TRBV6-1, the J call TRBJ2-7; perhaps D is TRBD1 or TRBD2 (5 bases each). Germline-derived CDR1 and CDR2 are MNHNS and SASEGT. V shed 3 bases and J shed 0 bases, with 15 bases lying between them. The CDR3 runs to 16 residues. This chain's CDR3 is CASSEGPGPSSYEQYF. The CDR3 coding sequence is TGTGCCAGCAGTGAGGGGCCGGGGCCGAGCTCCTACGAGCAGTACTTC.

The chain has TRBV20-1 and TRBJ1-1; unclear D gene. The CDR3 sequence is 10 residues long. V was trimmed by 3 bases and J by 11 bases, leaving 10 bases between them. Germline V gives CDR1 DFQATT, CDR2 SNEGSKA (reference sequence). The CDR3 nucleotides are TGCAGTGCTAGTGCGGGGATGGCTTTCTTT. It translates to CSASAGMAFF.

The chain has TRBV4-1 and TRBJ2-1; D remains ambiguous. V was cut by 0 bases and J by 4 bases, with 7 bases left in between. There are 14 residues in the CDR3. Germline V gene sequence: CDR1 MGHRA, CDR2 YSYEKL. The CDR3 here is CASSQESTYNEQFF. The CDR3 region has the DNA TGCGCCAGCAGCCAAGAATCGACGTACAATGAGCAGTTCTTC.

The chain is built from TRBV7-9 and TRBJ2-3; maybe TRBD2 (5 bases). Trimming left V 4 bases short and J 0 bases short, with 11 bases between. The CDR3 consists of 15 residues. Germline V gene data show CDR1 as SEHNR and CDR2 as FQNEAQ (reference sequence). CDR3 DNA: TGTGCCAGCAGCTCCTGGACTCCTAGCACAGATACGCAGTATTTT. It translates to CASSSWTPSTDTQYF.

The chain has TRBV4-1 and TRBJ2-5; possibly TRBD1 or TRBD2 for D (5 bases each). This CDR3 comprises 16 residues. Trimming pared 1 base from V and 5 bases from J, leaving 17 bases between. From germline, CDR1 is MGHRA and CDR2 YSYEKL. The CDR3 sequence is CASSQGVVDWGETQYF. The CDR3 nucleotides read TGCGCCAGCAGCCAAGGGGTCGTCGACTGGGGGGAGACCCAGTACTTC.

Notes on this clone: At one end, the junction sequence differs from germline, possibly due to a read error. The CDR3 coding sequence is TGTGCCAGCAGTTTGGACAGGGGGCTTTATCAGCCCCAGCATTTT. Its translation: CASSLDRGLYQPQHF. This chain links TRBV5-6 with TRBJ1-5, with 11 bases identical to TRBD1. The CDR3 consists of 15 residues. Germline CDR1 and CDR2: SGHDT and YYEEEE.

The V call is TRBV29-1, the J call TRBJ1-2, with 7 bases fitting TRBD1. The germline V gene has CDR1 SQVTM and CDR2 ANQGSEA. The length of the CDR3 is 14 residues. Trimming at V came to 5 bases and at J to 4 bases, leaving 10 bases not matched to a gene. CDR3: CSVTRGVSSYGYTF. CDR3 in DNA: TGCAGCGTTACCAGGGGGGTGTCAAGCTATGGCTACACCTTC. Drawing the rest from reference TRBV29-1 and TRBJ1-2, the complete variable domain is SAVISQKPSRDICQRGTSLTIQCQVDSQVTMMFWYRQQPGQSLTLIATANQGSEATYESGFVIDKFPISRPNLTFSTLTVSNMSPEDSSIYLCSVTRGVSSYGYTFGSGTRLTVV.

This clone was seen a few times. The chain uses TRBV28 and TRBJ2-2; possible D gene TRBD2, 5 bases. CDR1 MDHEN and CDR2 SYDVKM come from the germline V gene. The CDR3 loop spans 14 amino acids. Trimming pared 6 bases from V and 6 bases from J, leaving 14 bases between. In DNA, the CDR3 is TGTGCCAGCAGACCGGGAAGAGCGCCCGGGGAGCTGTTTTTT. Translated, it gives CASRPGRAPGELFF.

In DNA, the CDR3 is TGCGCCAGCAGCTTGGTTCAGGTTGACGTCCTGACTTTC. It yields the protein CASSLVQVDVLTF. The V gene is TRBV5-1, the J gene TRBJ2-6; D is uncertain. Trimming removed 0 bases from V and 11 bases from J, with 9 bases in between. Germline CDR1 is SGHRS and CDR2 is YFSETQ. The CDR3 extends over 13 amino acids.

The chain recombines TRBV29-1 with TRBJ2-1; 7 bases align to TRBD2. V dropped 6 bases and J dropped 7; count of bases not matched to a gene: 6. The germline V gene has CDR1 SQVTM and CDR2 ANQGSEA. The CDR3 consists of 12 residues. This CDR3 is CSVAGVANEQFF. For the CDR3, the DNA is TGCAGCGTCGCGGGAGTCGCTAATGAGCAGTTCTTC.

This clone was seen only a few times. This chain uses TRBV30 with TRBJ2-7; TRBD1 or TRBD2 may be the D gene (5 bases each). Between the trimmed V and J ends, which lost 0 bases and 4 bases, there was a span of 13 bases. CDR3 length equals 14 residues. CDR1 is GTSNPN and CDR2 is SVGIG in the germline V gene (reference sequence). The CDR3 loop is CAWSVPWGTYEQYF. The CDR3 DNA follows: TGTGCCTGGAGTGTTCCCTGGGGGACGTACGAGCAGTACTTC.

This chain links TRBV30 with TRBJ2-7; D gene unclear. The CDR3 spans 11 residues. In germline, CDR1 is GTSNPN, CDR2 SVGIG (reference sequence). The V and J ends lost 2 bases and 4 bases respectively, with 6 bases between them. The CDR3 nucleotides are TGTGCCTGGAGTTCGCAGTACGAGCAGTACTTC. Residues: CAWSSQYEQYF.

The chain links TRBV29-1 to TRBJ1-5; D ambiguous. Germline values: CDR1 SQVTM, CDR2 ANQGSEA. Deletions cut 4 bases from V and 7 bases from J, with 14 bases between. The CDR3 totals 13 residues. The CDR3 loop reads CSVASNRRQPQHF. CDR3 coding DNA: TGCAGCGTTGCTTCGAATAGGAGGCAGCCCCAGCATTTT. Filled out from reference TRBV29-1 and TRBJ1-5, the complete variable domain reads SAVISQKPSRDICQRGTSLTIQCQVDSQVTMMFWYRQQPGQSLTLIATANQGSEATYESGFVIDKFPISRPNLTFSTLTVSNMSPEDSSIYLCSVASNRRQPQHFGDGTRLSIL.